This T cell receptor beta chain originates from a study of blood T cell repertoires in COVID-19. In the study overall: Samples of COVID-19 (acute and convalescent) were obtained from the United States, Italy and Spain. In each case, the material was cDNA or gDNA derived from T cells, B-cell-depleted T cells, or PBMCs.

Only a few counts were recorded for this clone. Germline-derived CDR1 and CDR2 are SGHRS and YFSETQ. The CDR3 loop spans 15 amino acids. Trimming left V 3 bases short and J 4 bases short, with 16 bases between. In the original processing: Nucleated cell counts were estimated from reference gene primer amplification. Produced via immunoSEQ multiplex PCR; TCRdb's table is partial and in-frame only. V, J and clone size are those of that table, while D and trimming were read from the DNA. Here the sample spans more than 65,000 clones, 79% being singletons. Sample: peripheral blood. The receptor was derived from a human donor in a cohort sampled during active COVID-19. This sequence joins TRBV5-1 and TRBJ1-2, with D perhaps matching TRBD1 (6 bases). The CDR3 bases are TGCGCCAGCAGCTCCTCAGGGGAGGGGAGCTATGGCTACACCTTC. Protein: CASSSSGEGSYGYTF.